This record covers a single T cell receptor beta chain. Its antigen remains unknown. The junction departs from the called germline gene at one end, perhaps through a read error. CD45RO-negative, CCR7-selected cells formed the naive CD8 fraction, which excluded terminally differentiated effector memory CD45RA+ cells. This sample was taken from a study of shared clonotypes between healthy human individuals. Study summary: Each donor contributed plates that comprised three CD4 naive, three CD4 memory, two CD8 naive and one CD8 memory.

Produced via immunoSEQ multiplex PCR; TCRdb's table is partial and in-frame only. The sample lists roughly 2.1 million clones, about 92% occurring once. Germline V gives CDR1 LGHNT, CDR2 FRNRAP. The CDR3 sequence is 14 residues long. General observations from the study: Generation probabilities were higher for clonotypes shared across all four sorted-subset donors than for unshared ones. Enrolling few donors narrowed the genetic and exposure-history diversity that was represented.

The chain recombines TRBV12-5 with TRBJ2-7, with D tentatively TRBD1 or TRBD2 (5 bases each). This clonotype was obtained from a man aged 18 to 35 in good health. Some clones in this sample may be carry-over from other donors' samples. The sequenced sample consisted of naive CD8+ T cells from PBMCs. The CDR3 reads CASGLRVNKGEQYF. Here the CDR3 DNA reads TGTGCCAGTGGTTTGCGGGTTAACAAGGGGGAGCAGTACTTC.